This T cell receptor (beta chain) stems from a study of T cell responses to AZD1222 COVID-19 vaccine. Study-level results: At baseline, seropositivity was found in only six or seven AZD1222 recipients.

V was shortened by 1 base and J by 5 bases, with 11 bases between the two germline ends. Germline V gene sequence: CDR1 GTSNPN, CDR2 SVGIG (reference sequence). This CDR3 is built from 13 residues. This clone has just one count. Its antigen is still unknown. Profiled with immunoSEQ multiplex PCR; TCRdb holds only in-frame clones, not every one. The data contain over 200,000 clones, approximately 94% of them singletons. The sample in question was peripheral blood, obtained 28 days after the second dose of the MenACWY control vaccine. This TCR was recovered from an adult who received the MenACWY meningococcal vaccine as a control. V usage is TRBV30 and J usage is TRBJ1-1, with D perhaps matching TRBD1 (5 bases). In nucleotides, the CDR3 is TGTGCCTGGAGTGCCGGGGGGGGGACTGAAGCTTTCTTT. This gives the protein CAWSAGGGTEAFF. The variable domain in full, completed from reference TRBV30 and TRBJ1-1, reads SQTIHQWPATLVQPVGSPLSLECTVEGTSNPNLYWYRQAAGRGLQLLFYSVGIGQISSEVPQNLSASRPQDRQFILSSKKLLLSDSGFYLCAWSAGGGTEAFFGQGTRLTVV.